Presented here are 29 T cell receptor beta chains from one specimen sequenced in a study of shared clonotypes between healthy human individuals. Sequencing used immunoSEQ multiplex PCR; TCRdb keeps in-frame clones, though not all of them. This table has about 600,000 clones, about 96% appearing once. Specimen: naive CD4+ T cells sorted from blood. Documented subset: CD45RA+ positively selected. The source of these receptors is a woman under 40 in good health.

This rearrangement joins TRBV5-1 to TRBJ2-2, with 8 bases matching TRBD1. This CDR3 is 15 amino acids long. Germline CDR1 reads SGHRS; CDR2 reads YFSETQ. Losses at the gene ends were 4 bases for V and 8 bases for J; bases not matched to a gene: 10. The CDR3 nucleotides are TGCGCCAGCAGCCCGATCCCCAGGGGGCGGGGGGAGCTGTTTTTT. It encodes CASSPIPRGRGELFF.

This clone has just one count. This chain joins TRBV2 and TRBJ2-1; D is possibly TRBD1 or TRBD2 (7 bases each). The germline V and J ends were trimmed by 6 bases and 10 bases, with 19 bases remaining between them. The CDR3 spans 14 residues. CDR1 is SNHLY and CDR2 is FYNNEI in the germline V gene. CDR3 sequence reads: CASSEITGEGEQFF. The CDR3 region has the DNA TGTGCCAGCAGCGAGATCACAGGGGAGGGCGAGCAGTTCTTC.

As DNA, the CDR3 is TGTGCCAGTAGTCACATCGAAAGCCTGAACACTGAAGCTTTCTTT. Its translation: CASSHIESLNTEAFF. The chain combines TRBV19 with TRBJ1-1; D is undetermined. The CDR3 has 15 residues. Germline CDR1 LNHDA, CDR2 SQIVND (reference sequence). The V end was cut by 5 bases, the J end by 0 bases, with 13 bases between.

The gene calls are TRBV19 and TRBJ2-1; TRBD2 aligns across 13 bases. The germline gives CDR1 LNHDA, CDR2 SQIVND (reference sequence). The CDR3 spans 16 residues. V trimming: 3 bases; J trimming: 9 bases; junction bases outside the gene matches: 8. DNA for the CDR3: TGTGCCAGTAGTATCGCCGGACTAGCGGGAGACCTTGAGCAGTTCTTC. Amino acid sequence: CASSIAGLAGDLEQFF.

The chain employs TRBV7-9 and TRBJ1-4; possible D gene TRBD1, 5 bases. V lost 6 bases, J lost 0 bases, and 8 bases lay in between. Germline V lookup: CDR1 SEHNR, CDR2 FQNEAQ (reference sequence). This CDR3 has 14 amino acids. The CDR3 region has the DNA TGTGCCAGCAGTCCAGGGTCAACTAATGAAAAACTGTTTTTT. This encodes CASSPGSTNEKLFF.

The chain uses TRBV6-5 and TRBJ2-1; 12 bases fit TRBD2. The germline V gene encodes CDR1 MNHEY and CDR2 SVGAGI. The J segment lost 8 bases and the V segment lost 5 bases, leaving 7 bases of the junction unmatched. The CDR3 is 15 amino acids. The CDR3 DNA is TGTGCCAGCAGTAACCGACTAGCGGGAGCGCATGAGCAGTTCTTC. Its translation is CASSNRLAGAHEQFF.

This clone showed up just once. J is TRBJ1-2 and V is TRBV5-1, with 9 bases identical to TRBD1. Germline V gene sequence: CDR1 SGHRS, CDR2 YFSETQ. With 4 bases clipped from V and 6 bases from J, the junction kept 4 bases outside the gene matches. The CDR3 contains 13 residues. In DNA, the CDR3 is TGCGCCAGCAGCAATCGACAGGGGGATGGCTACACCTTC. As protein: CASSNRQGDGYTF.

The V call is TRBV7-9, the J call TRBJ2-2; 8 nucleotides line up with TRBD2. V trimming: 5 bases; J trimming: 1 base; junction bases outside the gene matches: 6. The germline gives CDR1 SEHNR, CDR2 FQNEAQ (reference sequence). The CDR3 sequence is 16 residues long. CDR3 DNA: TGTGCCAGCAGCCCCCACAGCGGGAGGAACACCGGGGAGCTGTTTTTT. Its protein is CASSPHSGRNTGELFF.

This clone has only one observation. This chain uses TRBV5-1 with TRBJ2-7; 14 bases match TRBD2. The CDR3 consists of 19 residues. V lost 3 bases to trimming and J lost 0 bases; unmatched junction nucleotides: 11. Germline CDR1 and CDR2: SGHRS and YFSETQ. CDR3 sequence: CASSSSGTSGRKNSYEQYF. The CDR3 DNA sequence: TGCGCCAGCAGCTCTTCTGGGACTAGCGGGAGAAAAAACTCCTACGAGCAGTACTTC.

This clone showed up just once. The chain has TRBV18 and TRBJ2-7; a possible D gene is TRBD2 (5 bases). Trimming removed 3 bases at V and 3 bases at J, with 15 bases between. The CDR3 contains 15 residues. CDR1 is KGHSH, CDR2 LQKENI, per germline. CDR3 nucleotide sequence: TGTGCCAGCTCACCTAAGGTAGCGAGCTACTACGAGCAGTACTTC. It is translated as CASSPKVASYYEQYF.

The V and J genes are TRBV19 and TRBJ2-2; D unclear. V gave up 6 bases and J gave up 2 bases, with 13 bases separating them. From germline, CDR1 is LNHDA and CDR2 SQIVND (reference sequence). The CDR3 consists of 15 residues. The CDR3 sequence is CASRGSSDNTGELFF. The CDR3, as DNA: TGTGCCAGTAGGGGGTCTAGTGATAACACCGGGGAGCTGTTTTTT.

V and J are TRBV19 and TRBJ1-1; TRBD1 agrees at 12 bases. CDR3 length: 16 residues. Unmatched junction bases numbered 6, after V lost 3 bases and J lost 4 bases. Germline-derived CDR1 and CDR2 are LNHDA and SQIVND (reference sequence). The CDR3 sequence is CASSMGTGGAGTEAFF. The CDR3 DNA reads TGTGCCAGTAGTATGGGGACAGGGGGCGCGGGCACTGAAGCTTTCTTT.

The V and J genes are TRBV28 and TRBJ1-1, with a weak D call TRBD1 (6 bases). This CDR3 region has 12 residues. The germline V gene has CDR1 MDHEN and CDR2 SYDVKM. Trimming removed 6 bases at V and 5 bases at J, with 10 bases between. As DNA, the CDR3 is TGTGCCAGCAGGTTACAGGGAACTGAAGCTTTCTTT. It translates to CASRLQGTEAFF.

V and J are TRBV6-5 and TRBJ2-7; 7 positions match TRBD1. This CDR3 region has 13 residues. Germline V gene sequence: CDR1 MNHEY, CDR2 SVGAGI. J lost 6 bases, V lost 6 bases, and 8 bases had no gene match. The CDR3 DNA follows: TGTGCCAGCAGCCAGGACAGGCCCCGCGAGCAGTACTTC. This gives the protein CASSQDRPREQYF.

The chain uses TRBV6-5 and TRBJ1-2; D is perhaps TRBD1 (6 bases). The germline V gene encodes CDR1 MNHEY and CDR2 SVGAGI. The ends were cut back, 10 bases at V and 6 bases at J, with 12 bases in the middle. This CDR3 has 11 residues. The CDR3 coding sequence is TGTGCCACCTTGGGGGGGCATGGCTACACCTTC. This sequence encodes CATLGGHGYTF.

CDR3 amino acids: CAWESGPRQHF. The CDR3 coding sequence is TGTGCCTGGGAGTCGGGCCCCCGGCAGCATTTT. The gene calls are TRBV30 and TRBJ1-5; D not resolved. V gave up 5 bases and J gave up 13 bases, with 15 bases separating them. The CDR3 is 11 residues long. Germline CDR1 GTSNPN, CDR2 SVGIG (reference sequence).

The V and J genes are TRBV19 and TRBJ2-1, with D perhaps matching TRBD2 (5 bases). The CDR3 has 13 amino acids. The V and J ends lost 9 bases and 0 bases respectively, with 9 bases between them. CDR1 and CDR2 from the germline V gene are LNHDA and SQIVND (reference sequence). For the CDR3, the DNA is TGTGCCAGCCGGACTCACTCCTACAATGAGCAGTTCTTC. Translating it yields CASRTHSYNEQFF.

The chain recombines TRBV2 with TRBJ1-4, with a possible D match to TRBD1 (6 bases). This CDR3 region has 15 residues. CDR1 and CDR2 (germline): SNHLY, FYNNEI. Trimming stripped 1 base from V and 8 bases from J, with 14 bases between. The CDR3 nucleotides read TGTGCCAGCAGTGAAGGGGGGGCGCCGGCCGAAAAACTGTTTTTT. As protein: CASSEGGAPAEKLFF.

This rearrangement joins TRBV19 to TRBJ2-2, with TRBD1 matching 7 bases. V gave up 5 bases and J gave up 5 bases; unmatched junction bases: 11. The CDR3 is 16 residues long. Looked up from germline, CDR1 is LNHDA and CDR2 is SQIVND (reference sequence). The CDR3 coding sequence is TGTGCCAGTAGTTCGGGTGGGGACAGTCTAACCGGGGAGCTGTTTTTT. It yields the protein CASSSGGDSLTGELFF.

CDR3 amino acids: CASSEFSSGVTTDTQYF. The CDR3 coding sequence is TGTGCCAGCAGTGAATTCTCATCAGGGGTGACCACAGATACGCAGTATTTT. The genes are TRBV6-1 and TRBJ2-3; D perhaps matches TRBD1 (6 bases). V shed 2 bases and J shed 2 bases, with 17 bases lying between them. The CDR3 is made up of 17 amino acids. Per germline, CDR1 MNHNS and CDR2 SASEGT.

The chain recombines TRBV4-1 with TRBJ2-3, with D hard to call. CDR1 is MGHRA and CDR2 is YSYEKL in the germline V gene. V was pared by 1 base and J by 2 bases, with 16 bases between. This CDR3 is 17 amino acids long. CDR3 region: CASSQGRLSEPTDTQYF. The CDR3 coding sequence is TGCGCCAGCAGCCAAGGACGTTTATCGGAACCCACAGATACGCAGTATTTT.

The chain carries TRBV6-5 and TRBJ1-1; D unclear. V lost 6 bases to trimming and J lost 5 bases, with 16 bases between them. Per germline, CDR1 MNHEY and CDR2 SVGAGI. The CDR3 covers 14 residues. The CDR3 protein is CASSRSHWWTEAFF. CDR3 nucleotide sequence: TGTGCCAGCAGCCGAAGCCATTGGTGGACTGAAGCTTTCTTT.

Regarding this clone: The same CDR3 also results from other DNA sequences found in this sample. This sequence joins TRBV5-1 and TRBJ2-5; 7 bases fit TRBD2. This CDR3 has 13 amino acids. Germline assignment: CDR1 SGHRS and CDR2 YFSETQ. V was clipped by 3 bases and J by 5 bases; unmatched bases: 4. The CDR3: CASSSRGGETQYF. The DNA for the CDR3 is TGCGCCAGCAGCTCGAGGGGAGGGGAGACCCAGTACTTC.

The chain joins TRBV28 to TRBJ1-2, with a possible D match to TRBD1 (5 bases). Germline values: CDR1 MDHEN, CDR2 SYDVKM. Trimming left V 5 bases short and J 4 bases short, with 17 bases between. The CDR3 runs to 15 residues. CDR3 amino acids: CASSLLGGWAYGYTF. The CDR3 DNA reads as TGTGCCAGCAGTCTTCTCGGGGGTTGGGCCTATGGCTACACCTTC.

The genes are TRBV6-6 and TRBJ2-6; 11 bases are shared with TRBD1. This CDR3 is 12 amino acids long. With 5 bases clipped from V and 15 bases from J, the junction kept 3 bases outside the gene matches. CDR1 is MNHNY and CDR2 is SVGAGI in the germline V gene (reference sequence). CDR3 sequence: CASSHGQGALTF. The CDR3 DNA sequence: TGTGCCAGCAGTCATGGACAGGGGGCCCTGACTTTC.

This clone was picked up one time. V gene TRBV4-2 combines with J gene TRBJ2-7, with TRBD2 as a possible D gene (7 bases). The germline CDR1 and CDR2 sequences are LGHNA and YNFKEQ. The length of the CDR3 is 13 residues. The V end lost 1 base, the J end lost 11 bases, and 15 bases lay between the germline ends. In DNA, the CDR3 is TGTGCCAGCAGCCAAGGCGGGGGCGCGTTGGAGTACTTC. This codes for CASSQGGGALEYF.

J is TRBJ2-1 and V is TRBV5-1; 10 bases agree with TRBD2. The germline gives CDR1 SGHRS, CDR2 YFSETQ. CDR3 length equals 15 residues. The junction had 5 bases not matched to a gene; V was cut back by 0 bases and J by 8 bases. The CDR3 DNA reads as TGCGCCAGCAGCTTGGTATTGAGCGGGAGGGATGAGCAGTTCTTC. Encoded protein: CASSLVLSGRDEQFF. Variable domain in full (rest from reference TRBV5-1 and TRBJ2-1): KAGVTQTPRYLIKTRGQQVTLSCSPISGHRSVSWYQQTPGQGLQFLFEYFSETQRNKGNFPGRFSGRQFSNSRSEMNVSTLELGDSALYLCASSLVLSGRDEQFFGPGTRLTVL.

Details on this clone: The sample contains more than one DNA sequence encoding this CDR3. The CDR3: CASSSLKTQYF. As DNA, the CDR3 is TGTGCCAGCAGTTCTCTAAAGACCCAGTACTTC. The chain has TRBV28 and TRBJ2-5; no reliable D call. The CDR3 is made up of 11 amino acids. V gave up 4 bases and J gave up 6 bases, with 6 bases separating them. CDR1 and CDR2 from the germline V gene are MDHEN and SYDVKM.

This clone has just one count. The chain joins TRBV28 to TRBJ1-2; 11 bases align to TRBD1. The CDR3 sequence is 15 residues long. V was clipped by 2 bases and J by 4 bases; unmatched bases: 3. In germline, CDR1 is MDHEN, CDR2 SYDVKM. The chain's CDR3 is CASSLTGTGGYGYTF. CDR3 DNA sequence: TGTGCCAGCAGTTTAACCGGGACAGGGGGCTATGGCTACACCTTC.